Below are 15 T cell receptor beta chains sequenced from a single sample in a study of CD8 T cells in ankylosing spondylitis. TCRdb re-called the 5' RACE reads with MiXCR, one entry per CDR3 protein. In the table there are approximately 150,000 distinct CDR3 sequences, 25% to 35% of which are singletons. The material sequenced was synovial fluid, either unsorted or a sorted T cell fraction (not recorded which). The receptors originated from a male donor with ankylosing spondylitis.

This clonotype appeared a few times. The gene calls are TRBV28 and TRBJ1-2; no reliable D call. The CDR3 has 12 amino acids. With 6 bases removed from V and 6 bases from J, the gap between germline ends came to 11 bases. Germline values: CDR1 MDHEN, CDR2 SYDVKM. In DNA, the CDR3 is TGTGCCAGCAGACGAGGAGGTAATGGCTACACCTTC. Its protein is CASRRGGNGYTF.

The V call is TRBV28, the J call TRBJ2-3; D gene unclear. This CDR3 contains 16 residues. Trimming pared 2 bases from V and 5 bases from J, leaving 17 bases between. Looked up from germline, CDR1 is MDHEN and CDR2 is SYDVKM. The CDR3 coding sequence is TGTGCCAGCAGTTTAGCCCTAGTAGGGTCAGGAGATACGCAGTATTTT. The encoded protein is CASSLALVGSGDTQYF.

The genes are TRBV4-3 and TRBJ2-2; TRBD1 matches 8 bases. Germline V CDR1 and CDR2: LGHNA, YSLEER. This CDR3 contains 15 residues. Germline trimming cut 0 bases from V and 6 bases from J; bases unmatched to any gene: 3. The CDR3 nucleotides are TGCGCCAGCAGCCAAGAACAGGGGGTGTCCGGGGAGCTGTTTTTT. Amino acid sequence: CASSQEQGVSGELFF.

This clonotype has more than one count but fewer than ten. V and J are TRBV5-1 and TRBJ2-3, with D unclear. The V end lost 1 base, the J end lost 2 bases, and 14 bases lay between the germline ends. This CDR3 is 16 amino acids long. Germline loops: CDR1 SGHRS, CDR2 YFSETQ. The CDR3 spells CASSLYGFGPTDTQYF. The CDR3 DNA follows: TGCGCCAGCAGCTTGTACGGGTTTGGGCCCACAGATACGCAGTATTTT. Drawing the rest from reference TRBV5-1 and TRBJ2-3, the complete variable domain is KAGVTQTPRYLIKTRGQQVTLSCSPISGHRSVSWYQQTPGQGLQFLFEYFSETQRNKGNFPGRFSGRQFSNSRSEMNVSTLELGDSALYLCASSLYGFGPTDTQYFGPGTRLTVL.

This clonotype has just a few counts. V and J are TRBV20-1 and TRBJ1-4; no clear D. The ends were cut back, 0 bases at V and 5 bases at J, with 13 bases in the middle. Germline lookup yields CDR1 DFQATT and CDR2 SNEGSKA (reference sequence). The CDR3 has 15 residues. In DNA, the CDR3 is TGCAGTGCTAGAGATCGGCGAAGCTCCAATGAAAAACTGTTTTTT. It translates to CSARDRRSSNEKLFF.

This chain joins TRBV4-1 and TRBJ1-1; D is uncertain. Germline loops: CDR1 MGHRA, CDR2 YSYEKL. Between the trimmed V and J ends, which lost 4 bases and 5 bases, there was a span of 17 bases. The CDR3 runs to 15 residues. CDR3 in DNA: TGCGCCAGCAGCCCCCCGGGCGCGGCGTGGACTGAAGCTTTCTTT. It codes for CASSPPGAAWTEAFF.

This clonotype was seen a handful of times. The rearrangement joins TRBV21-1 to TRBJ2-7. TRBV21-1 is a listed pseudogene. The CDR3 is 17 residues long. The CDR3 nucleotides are TGTGCCAGCAGCAAAAGATCCGACGAAGTCATAGGCTACGAGCAGTACTTC. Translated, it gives CASSKRSDEVIGYEQYF.

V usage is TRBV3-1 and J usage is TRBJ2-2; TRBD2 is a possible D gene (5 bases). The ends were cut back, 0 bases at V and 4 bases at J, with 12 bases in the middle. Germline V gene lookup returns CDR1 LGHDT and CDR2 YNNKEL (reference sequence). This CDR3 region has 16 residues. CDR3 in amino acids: CASSQDYIASTGELFF. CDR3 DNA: TGTGCCAGCAGCCAAGATTACATAGCGAGCACCGGGGAGCTGTTTTTT.

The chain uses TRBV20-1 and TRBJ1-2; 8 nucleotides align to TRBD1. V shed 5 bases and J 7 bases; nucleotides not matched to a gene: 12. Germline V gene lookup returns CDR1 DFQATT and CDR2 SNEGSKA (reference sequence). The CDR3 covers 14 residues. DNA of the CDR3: TGCAGTGCTCCACTCAGGGGGCGATCGGTTGGCTACACCTTC. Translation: CSAPLRGRSVGYTF.

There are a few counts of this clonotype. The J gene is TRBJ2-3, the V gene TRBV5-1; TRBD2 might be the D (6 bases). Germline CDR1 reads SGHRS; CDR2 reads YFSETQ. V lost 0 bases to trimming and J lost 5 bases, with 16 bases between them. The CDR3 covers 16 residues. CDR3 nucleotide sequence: TGCGCCAGCAGCTTGGATGGGACTCTTTTTGTAGATACGCAGTATTTT. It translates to CASSLDGTLFVDTQYF. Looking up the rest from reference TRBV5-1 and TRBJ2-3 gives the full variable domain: KAGVTQTPRYLIKTRGQQVTLSCSPISGHRSVSWYQQTPGQGLQFLFEYFSETQRNKGNFPGRFSGRQFSNSRSEMNVSTLELGDSALYLCASSLDGTLFVDTQYFGPGTRLTVL.

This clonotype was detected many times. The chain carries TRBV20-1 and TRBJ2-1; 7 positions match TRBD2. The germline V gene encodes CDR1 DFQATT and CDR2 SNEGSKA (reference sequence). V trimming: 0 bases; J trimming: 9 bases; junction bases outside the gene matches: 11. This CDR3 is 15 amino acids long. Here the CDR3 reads CSARDYQRDSGEQFF. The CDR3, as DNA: TGCAGTGCTAGAGATTACCAGCGGGATAGTGGTGAGCAGTTCTTC.

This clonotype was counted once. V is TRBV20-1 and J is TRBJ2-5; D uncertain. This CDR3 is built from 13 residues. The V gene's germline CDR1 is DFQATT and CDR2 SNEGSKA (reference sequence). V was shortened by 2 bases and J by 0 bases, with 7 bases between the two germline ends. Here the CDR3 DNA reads TGCAGTGCTAGAAATCCGAACCAAGAGACCCAGTACTTC. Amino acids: CSARNPNQETQYF.

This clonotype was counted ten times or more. The CDR3 loop is CASSIDTPRDTQYF. CDR3 in DNA: TGCGCCAGCAGCATTGACACCCCCCGGGATACGCAGTATTTT. The V and J genes are TRBV5-1 and TRBJ2-3; D unclear. Between the trimmed V and J ends, which lost 4 bases and 6 bases, there was a span of 15 bases. From germline, CDR1 is SGHRS and CDR2 YFSETQ. The CDR3 consists of 14 residues.

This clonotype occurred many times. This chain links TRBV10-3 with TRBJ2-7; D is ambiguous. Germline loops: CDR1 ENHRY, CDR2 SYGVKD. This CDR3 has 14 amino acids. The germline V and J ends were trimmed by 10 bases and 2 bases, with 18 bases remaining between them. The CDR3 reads CATQLVGSAYEQYF. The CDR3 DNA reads TGTGCCACCCAGTTGGTGGGATCTGCCTACGAGCAGTACTTC.

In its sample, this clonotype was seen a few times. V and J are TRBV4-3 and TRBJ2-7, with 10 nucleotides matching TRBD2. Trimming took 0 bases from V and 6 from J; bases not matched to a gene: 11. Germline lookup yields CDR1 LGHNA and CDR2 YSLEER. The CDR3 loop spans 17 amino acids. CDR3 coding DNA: TGCGCCAGCAGCCAAGATTCGGCTAGCGGGAGAAAATCCGAGCAGTACTTC. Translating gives CASSQDSASGRKSEQYF.